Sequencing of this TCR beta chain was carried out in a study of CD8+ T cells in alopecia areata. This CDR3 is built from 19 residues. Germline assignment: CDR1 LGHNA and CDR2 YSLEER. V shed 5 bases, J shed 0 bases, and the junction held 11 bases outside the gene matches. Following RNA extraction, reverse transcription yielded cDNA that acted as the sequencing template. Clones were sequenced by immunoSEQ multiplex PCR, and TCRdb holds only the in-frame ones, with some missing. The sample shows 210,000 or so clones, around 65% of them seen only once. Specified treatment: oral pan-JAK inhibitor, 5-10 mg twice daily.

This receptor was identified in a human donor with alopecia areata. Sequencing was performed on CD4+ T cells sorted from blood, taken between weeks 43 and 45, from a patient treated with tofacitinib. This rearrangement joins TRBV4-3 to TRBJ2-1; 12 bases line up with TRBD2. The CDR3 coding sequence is TGCGCCAGCAGCAAAAGACTAGCGGGGGCCCTAAGCTCCTACAATGAGCAGTTCTTC. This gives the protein CASSKRLAGALSSYNEQFF.